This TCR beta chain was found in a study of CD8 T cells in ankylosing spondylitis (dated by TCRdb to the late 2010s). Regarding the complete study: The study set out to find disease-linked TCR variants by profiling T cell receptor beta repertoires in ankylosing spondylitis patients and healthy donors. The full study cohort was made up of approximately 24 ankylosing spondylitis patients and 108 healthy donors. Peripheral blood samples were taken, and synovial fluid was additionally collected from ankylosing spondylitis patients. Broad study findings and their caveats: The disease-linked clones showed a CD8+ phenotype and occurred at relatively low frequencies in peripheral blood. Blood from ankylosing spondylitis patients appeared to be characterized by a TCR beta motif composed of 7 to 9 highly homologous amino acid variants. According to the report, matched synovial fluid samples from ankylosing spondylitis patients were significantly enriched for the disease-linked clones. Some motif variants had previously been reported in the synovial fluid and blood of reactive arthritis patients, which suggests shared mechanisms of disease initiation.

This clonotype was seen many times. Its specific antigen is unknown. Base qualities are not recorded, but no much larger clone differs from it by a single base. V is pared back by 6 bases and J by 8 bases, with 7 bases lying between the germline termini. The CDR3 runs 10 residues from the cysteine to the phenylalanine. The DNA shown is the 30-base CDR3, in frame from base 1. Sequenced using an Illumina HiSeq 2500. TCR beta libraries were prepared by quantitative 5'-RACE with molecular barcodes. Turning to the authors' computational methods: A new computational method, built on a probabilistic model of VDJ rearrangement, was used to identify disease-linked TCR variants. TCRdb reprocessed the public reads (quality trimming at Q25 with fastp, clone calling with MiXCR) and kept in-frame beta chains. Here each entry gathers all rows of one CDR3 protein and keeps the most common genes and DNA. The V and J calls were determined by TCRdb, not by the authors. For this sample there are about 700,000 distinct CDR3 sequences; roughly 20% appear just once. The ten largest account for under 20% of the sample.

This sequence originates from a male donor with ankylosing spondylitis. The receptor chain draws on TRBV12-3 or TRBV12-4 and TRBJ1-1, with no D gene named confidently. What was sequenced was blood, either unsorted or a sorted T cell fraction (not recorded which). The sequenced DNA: TGTGCCAGCAGCCCCGGCGAAGCTTTCTTT. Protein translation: CASSPGEAFF.